The T cell receptor (beta chain) described here comes from a study of PD-1 and CTLA-4 blockade in melanoma. The germline gives CDR1 MDHEN, CDR2 SYDVKM. Unmatched junction bases numbered 7, after V lost 11 bases and J lost 0 bases. The CDR3 sequence is 13 residues long. TCRdb keeps only in-frame clones here, not all; method: immunoSEQ multiplex PCR. The sample yields about 30,000 clones, 70% to 90% seen once. This TCR was sampled from a human donor with melanoma. The gene calls are TRBV28 and TRBJ2-7; 7 nucleotides align to TRBD1. Specimen: CD8+ T cells from peripheral blood, collected before anti-PD-1 treatment. In nucleotides, the CDR3 is TGTGCCGGACGACAGGGTAGCTCCTACGAGCAGTACTTC. Translated, it gives CAGRQGSSYEQYF.